This T cell receptor beta chain emerged from a study of beta chain features in type 1 diabetes. Study-wide results and caveats: Comparison showed that naive, central memory and Treg TCRB repertoires appeared more similar among patients than among healthy donors.

CD45RO/CCR7/CD25/CD127/CD95/CD27 staining was used to isolate CD4+ naive, central memory, regulatory and stem cell-like memory cells by sorting. Sorted populations all had greater than 95% purity. In germline, CDR1 is SGHRS, CDR2 YFSETQ. The CDR3 is made up of 13 amino acids. Losses at the gene ends were 2 bases for V and 8 bases for J; bases not matched to a gene: 6. About this clone: The antigen is not known.

Every isolated RNA sample was fully reverse transcribed, so sequencing captured expressed TCRB transcripts. This table comes from immunoSEQ multiplex PCR, and its TCRdb copy is limited to in-frame clones, with some not included. The profile shows a few hundred thousand clones, around 10% of them singletons. Sequenced sample: naive CD4+ T cells from blood. This TCR was sampled from a woman aged 18 to 35 in good health. The rearrangement uses TRBV5-1 and TRBJ1-1; 7 bases align to TRBD1. CDR3 loop: CASSFEGQYEAFF. The CDR3 DNA sequence: TGCGCCAGCAGCTTCGAGGGACAGTACGAAGCTTTCTTT.